This TCR beta chain derives from a study of Tregs in tolerant kidney transplant recipients. Trimming removed 2 bases from V and 4 bases from J, with 15 bases in between. The germline V gene has CDR1 LGHNA and CDR2 YNFKEQ. The length of the CDR3 is 15 residues. Generated by immunoSEQ multiplex PCR, the TCRdb table keeps only in-frame clones and is missing some. Seen here are tens of thousands of clones, 90% to 95% observed once, and the top ten hold about 4.9%. CD4+CD25+CD127- Tregs, CD4+CD25- non-Tregs, CD4 and CD8 cells were sorted. Sequencing was carried out using CD8+ T cells from blood. The TCR was taken from a human donor in good health. The J gene is TRBJ2-7, the V gene TRBV4-2, with D possibly matching TRBD2 (5 bases). The CDR3 DNA is TGTGCCAGCAGCCAAAATAGCGAGGGCCGGTACGAGCAGTACTTC. Translation gives CASSQNSEGRYEQYF.